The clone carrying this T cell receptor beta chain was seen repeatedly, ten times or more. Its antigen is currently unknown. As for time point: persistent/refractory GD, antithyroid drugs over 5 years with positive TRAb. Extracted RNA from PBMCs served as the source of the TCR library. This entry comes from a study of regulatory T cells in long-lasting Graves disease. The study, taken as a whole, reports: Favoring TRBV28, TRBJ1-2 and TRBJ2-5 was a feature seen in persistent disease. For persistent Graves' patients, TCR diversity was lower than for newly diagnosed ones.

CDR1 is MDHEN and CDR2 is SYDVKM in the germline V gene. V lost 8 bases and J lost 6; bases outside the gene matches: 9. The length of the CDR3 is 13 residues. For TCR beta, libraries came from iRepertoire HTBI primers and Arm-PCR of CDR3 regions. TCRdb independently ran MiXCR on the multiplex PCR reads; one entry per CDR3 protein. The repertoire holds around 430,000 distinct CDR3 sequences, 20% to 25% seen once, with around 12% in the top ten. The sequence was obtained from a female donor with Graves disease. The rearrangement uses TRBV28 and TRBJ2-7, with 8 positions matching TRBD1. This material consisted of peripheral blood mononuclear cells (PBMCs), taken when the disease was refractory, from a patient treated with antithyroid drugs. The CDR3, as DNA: TGTGCCAGCGGCGACAGGGGCCGGCGCGAGCAGTACTTC. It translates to CASGDRGRREQYF.